Reported below is one T cell receptor (beta chain). This receptor's antigen is unknown. Per-base qualities were not stored, and no clone one base away is much larger. Sample time point, as interpreted from the label and publication: eleven to twelve months on ibrutinib. For TCR beta library preparation, approximately 2 micrograms of genomic DNA were extracted from the cryopreserved PBMCs. Longitudinal blood samples from CLL patients on ibrutinib monotherapy were analyzed using high-throughput TCR beta sequencing. The patients took part in an open-label, single-center phase 2 trial of ibrutinib monotherapy. A MiSeq instrument was used for deep resolution sequencing, which targeted depths ranging from 1 in 1 million up to 1 in 200,000 T cells, with coverage averaging 10x for each clonotype. The immunoSEQ hsTCRB Kit was used to generate the TCR beta libraries. In the source study's methods: The data were analyzed with ImmunoSEQ Analyzer and ImmunoSEQ Data Assistant, and V, D and J gene assignments followed IMGT definitions. Clonality was computed as one minus normalized Shannon entropy of productive rearrangement frequencies, ranging from 0 to 1. Only overrepresented clonotypes making up at least 0.05% of the repertoire of each patient were included in the public clonotype analysis. Some twelve repertoires from age-matched healthy donors, obtained from immuneACCESS, served as clonality controls. Held by TCRdb, this immuneACCESS table contains in-frame sequences only and omits some clones. Under half of the omission traces to an unresolved V gene where checked; the cause of the rest is unknown. The V and J calls and clone size come from that table; D and trimming were worked out from the DNA. For this sample there are 130,000 or so clones; 60% to 80% appear just once. The top ten clonotypes cover under 35% of the sample.

These data come from a study of cytotoxic CD8 clonotypes in ibrutinib-treated CLL (dated by TCRdb to 2020 to 2022). Some background on the complete study: The cohort was composed of roughly ten relapsed/refractory and about 16 treatment-naive patients; IGHV unmutated status was identified in around 17 patients. Partial responses were observed in 24 patients and complete responses in 2; after a median follow-up of about 69 months, remission was maintained in roughly 14 patients and progression was observed in approximately 12. The response samples were drawn at a median of 12 months into treatment, with a range of roughly 6 to 36 months. An average of approximately 260,000 productive templates and 80,000 to 95,000 productive rearrangements was obtained per sample. Of the 86 participants in the trial, about two dozen had longitudinal samples available. Cryopreserved peripheral blood mononuclear cells were collected before treatment, at response, and at either disease progression or sustained remission. All remission and progressive disease samples were collected while patients were still receiving ibrutinib.

Including cysteine and phenylalanine, the CDR3 has 13 amino acids. The only DNA kept is the CDR3, 39 bases in frame from the first base. V was cut back by 7 bases and J by 1 base, leaving a gap of 9 bases between them. The CDR1 and CDR2 encoded by the germline V gene are MNHEY and SVGAGI. Overall study outcomes, separate from this receptor: Sustained-remission and progressing patients did not have matched sampling times, and lymph node repertoires were not examined. Clonality increased at ibrutinib response, stayed stable in sustained remission, and fell back toward baseline at progression. Baseline clonality exceeded that of age-matched healthy donors and correlated strongly with circulating CD8+ T-cell counts. Public clonotypes were rare and either contracted or stayed stable during treatment, and the rise in clonality at ibrutinib response reflected the expansion of private clonotypes.

The TCR comes from a human donor with chronic lymphocytic leukemia. The V gene is TRBV6-5 and the J gene is TRBJ2-3; the D gene is perhaps TRBD2, from 5 matching bases. The sample was PBMCs, taken after 12 months of ibrutinib treatment. The nucleotide sequence is TGTGCCAGCAATCCCGGGGGCACAGATACGCAGTATTTT. Its protein product is CASNPGGTDTQYF.